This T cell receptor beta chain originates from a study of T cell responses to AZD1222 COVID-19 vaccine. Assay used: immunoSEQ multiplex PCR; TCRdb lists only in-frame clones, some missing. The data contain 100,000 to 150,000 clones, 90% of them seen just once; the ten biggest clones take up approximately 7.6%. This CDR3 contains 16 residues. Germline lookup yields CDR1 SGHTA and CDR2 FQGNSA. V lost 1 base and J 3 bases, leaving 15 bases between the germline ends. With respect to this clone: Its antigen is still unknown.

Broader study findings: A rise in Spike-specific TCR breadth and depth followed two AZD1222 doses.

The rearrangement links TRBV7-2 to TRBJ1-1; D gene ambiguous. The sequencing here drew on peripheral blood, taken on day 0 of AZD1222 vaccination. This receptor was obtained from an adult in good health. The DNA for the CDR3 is TGTGCCAGCAGCTTAGGGTCTGTCGGTAAGGACACTGAAGCTTTCTTT. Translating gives CASSLGSVGKDTEAFF.